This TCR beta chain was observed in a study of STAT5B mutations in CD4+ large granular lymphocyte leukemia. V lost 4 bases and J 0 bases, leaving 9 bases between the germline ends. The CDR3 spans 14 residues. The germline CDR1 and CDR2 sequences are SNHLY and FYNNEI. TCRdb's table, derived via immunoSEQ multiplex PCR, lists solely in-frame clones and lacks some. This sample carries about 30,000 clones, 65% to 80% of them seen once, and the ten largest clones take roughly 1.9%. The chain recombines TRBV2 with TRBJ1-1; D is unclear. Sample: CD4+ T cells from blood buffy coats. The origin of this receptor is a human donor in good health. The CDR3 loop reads CASSVQTMNTEAFF. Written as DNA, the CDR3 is TGTGCCAGCAGTGTCCAGACAATGAACACTGAAGCTTTCTTT.